The present T cell receptor (beta chain) was sequenced within a study of regulatory T cells in long-lasting Graves disease (dated by TCRdb to the early 2020s). For the study in its entirety: Patients with newly diagnosed Graves' disease had been on antithyroid drugs for under 3 months. A total of around 35 samples underwent TCR sequencing, from about 13 patients with persistent Graves' disease and roughly 20 patients with newly diagnosed Graves' disease. The study took place in China and was registered as a clinical trial. Peripheral blood TCR sequencing and RNA sequencing compared persistent Graves' disease patients with newly diagnosed Graves' disease patients. The investigation overall reported the following: Compared with newly diagnosed patients, patients with persistent Graves' disease had lower TCR Shannon entropy and fewer highly expanded clones, which suggests clonal expansion. TRBV28, TRBJ1-2 and TRBJ2-5 were preferentially used in persistent disease, while TRBV20-1 and TRBJ2-1 were favored in newly diagnosed disease. Only the TCR beta chain was sequenced and analyzed. Because the primary lesion, thyroid tissue, could not be accessed, the study looked at peripheral blood alone. As a limitation, the authors acknowledged that the small sample size may reduce accuracy. Patients with persistent disease shared more public clonotypes (over 2,500) than newly diagnosed patients did (nearly 1,000).

Compared with germline, V lacks 4 bases and J lacks 1 base; bases without a gene match: 7. Looking up the germline V gene yields CDR1 SGDLS and CDR2 YYNGEE. Measured from the cysteine to the phenylalanine, the CDR3 is 16 residues long. The CDR3 DNA has 48 bases and is translated from base 1. The protocol used for the library was multiplex PCR. The instrument was an Illumina HiSeq 4000. CDR3 regions were amplified by Arm-PCR with iRepertoire HTBI primers to construct TCR beta libraries. Before sequencing, the PCR products underwent gel purification. Per the authors' processing: Across samples, around 62 TRBV and roughly 15 TRBJ segments were identified and used for gene usage analysis of CDR3 amino acid clonotypes. COPE and FqMerger were used to merge filtered high-quality paired reads into contigs. Contigs were aligned with BLAST to IMGT TRBV, TRBD and TRBJ reference genes, and CDR3 was defined per IMGT. Highly expanded clones were defined as clonotypes with a frequency above 0.1%. Shannon entropy was used to measure repertoire diversity, and the Gini coefficient was used to measure V-J evenness. A clonotype found in more than one individual was treated as public. The raw public reads went through TCRdb reprocessing: fastp at Q25, MiXCR clone calling, in-frame beta chains kept. Rows are unified per CDR3 protein, each entry keeping the most common DNA and genes. These V and J calls originate from TCRdb's pipeline instead of the authors' own analysis. Counted in this sample were about 470,000 distinct CDR3 sequences; 15% of them appeared once. Over 15% of the sample is held by the ten biggest clonotypes.

Turning to this clonotype: Its antigen has not been determined. Base qualities are not provided; no much larger clone lies one nucleotide away.

Read against the paper, the sample's time point label means: newly diagnosed GD, antithyroid drugs for less than 3 months. For both TCR sequencing and RNA sequencing, RNA was extracted from PBMCs in TRIzol. Graves' disease was diagnosed according to American Thyroid Association guidelines. Patients were recruited from an endocrinology department in Xi'an, China. From each patient, about 8.9 milliliters of peripheral blood was collected into an EDTA anticoagulant tube. Ficoll Paque Plus density gradient separation was used to isolate PBMCs, and no additional T cell sorting was done. An Agilent 2100 Bioanalyzer and agarose gel were used to check RNA quality, while a NanoDrop 2000 measured RNA concentration. The same specimen was also included in a second study, on T cells in Graves' hyperthyroidism and ophthalmopathy. The other study reports the following: Stable Graves' hyperthyroidism was defined as the absence of progression to ophthalmopathy over 18 months of follow-up. Hyperthyroidism patients were newly diagnosed, with disease duration under 2 months, and aged 18 to 65 years. Patients with uncontrolled infections, other autoimmune diseases, pregnancy or lactation were excluded. Diagnoses were based on clinical symptoms, serum thyroxine and TRAb, thyroid ultrasound and orbital computed tomography. A first-round RT-PCR of the TCR CDR3 used the HTBI primer set with the Qiagen OneStep RT-PCR kit. Most expanded thyroid clonotypes (frequency above 0.001) were also detected in blood, a finding suggesting that blood repertoires may reflect thyroid immune responses. A 13 V-J signature model separated ophthalmopathy from stable hyperthyroidism, with 87.88% sensitivity and around 84% specificity in cross-validation and 80%/75% in testing. In validation, progression to ophthalmopathy was predicted by the model with around 71% sensitivity and under 85% specificity, a median of about 6.4 months before onset. A discovery cohort of about 95 patients, 43 with Graves' ophthalmopathy and under 60 with stable Graves' hyperthyroidism, was used to find distinguishing TCR V-J signatures. An independent validation cohort of 18 to 20 hyperthyroidism patients and some 15 patients who later progressed to ophthalmopathy tested prospective prediction of ophthalmopathy. The 95 to 100 discovery patients were randomly split 7:3 into training and test sets. In addition, the study compared T-cell repertoires in thyroid tissue and in blood from six Graves' hyperthyroidism patients. Once sampling was done, hyperthyroidism patients were given methimazole at a starting dose of 30 mg daily, whereas ophthalmopathy patients were given high-dose intravenous methylprednisolone. The libraries were constructed in a second round of multiplex PCR and then size-selected and purified. Sequencing of the libraries was done on an Illumina HiSeq2000 using paired-end 100 bp reads. SOAPnuke was used to process the raw data, with reads discarded if the reads contained adapters or uncalled bases, had a mean Phred below 15, or lacked an exact constant-primer or identifier match. High-quality paired reads were merged using COPE v1.2.5, and each unique nucleotide sequence was defined as a clonotype. MiTCR v1.1 was used to align the clonotypes against IMGT TRBV, TRBD and TRBJ reference segments. Analysis was restricted to V-J combinations with a frequency above 0.0001, which covered roughly 99% of repertoires. The TCS score was defined as F50 (clonal expansion) divided by E x V (chaos), with BLOSUM62-based TCRdist calculated between CDR3 peptides within each V-J. Welch's t-statistics and random forest reduced around 520 V-J features to roughly 13, which were used in a naive Bayes classifier (R e1071). Sample size was not statistically predetermined, and blinding of investigators to group allocation was not performed. TCR Vbeta CDR3 sequencing of 135 peripheral blood samples (over 40 ophthalmopathy, about 74 hyperthyroidism and about 17 progressor patients) is reported in the paper.

The source material was peripheral blood mononuclear cells (PBMCs), sampled at new diagnosis, from a patient treated with antithyroid drugs. This receptor was obtained from a woman under 40 with Graves disease. Donor details come from another sample of the same person, matched by shared clones. Rearrangement joined TRBV9 to TRBJ2-1; TRBD2 fits 8 bases in the junction. CDR3 sequence: CASSTSGGRSYNEQFF. Read as DNA, the sequence is TGTGCCAGCAGCACCTCGGGAGGGCGGTCCTACAATGAGCAGTTCTTC.